This TCR beta chain emerged from a study of shared clonotypes between healthy human individuals. Study-wide results and limits: Some naive CD4 clonotypes, 4.5% to 5.5%, turned up in common across four donors.

A note on this clone: Antigen unknown.

Germline values: CDR1 MNHNS, CDR2 SASEGT. CDR3 length: 17 residues. V dropped 2 bases and J dropped 4; count of bases not matched to a gene: 9. Measured with immunoSEQ multiplex PCR; TCRdb has only the in-frame clones, and not every one. Of fewer than 3 million clones detected, less than 95% appear once; the ten largest clones hold 0.3% to 0.4%. The V call is TRBV6-1, the J call TRBJ1-4; 8 bases match TRBD1. This receptor was identified in a man aged 18 to 35 in good health. Some clones in this sample may be carry-over from other donors' samples. The sample was naive CD4+ T cells from PBMCs. Subset reported: CD45RA+ positively selected. CDR3 bases: TGTGCCAGCAGTGAAAGGGGCCAGGGGGCTTATAATGAAAAACTGTTTTTT. Amino acids: CASSERGQGAYNEKLFF.